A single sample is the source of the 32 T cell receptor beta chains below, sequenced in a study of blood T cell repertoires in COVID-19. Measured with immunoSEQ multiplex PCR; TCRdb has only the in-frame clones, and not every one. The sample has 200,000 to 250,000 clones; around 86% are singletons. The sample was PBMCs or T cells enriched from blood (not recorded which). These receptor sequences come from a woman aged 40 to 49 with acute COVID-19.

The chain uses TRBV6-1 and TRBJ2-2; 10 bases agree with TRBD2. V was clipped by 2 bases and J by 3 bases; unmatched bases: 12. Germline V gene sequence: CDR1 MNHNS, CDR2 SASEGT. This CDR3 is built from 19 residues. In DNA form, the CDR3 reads TGTGCCAGCAGTGAACCAGGTTTAAGCGGGAGGGCCTACACCGGGGAGCTGTTTTTT. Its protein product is CASSEPGLSGRAYTGELFF.

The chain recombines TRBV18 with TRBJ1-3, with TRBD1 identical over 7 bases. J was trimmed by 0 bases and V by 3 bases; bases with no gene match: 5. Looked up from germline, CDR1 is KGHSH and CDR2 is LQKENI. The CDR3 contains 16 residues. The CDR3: CASSPGGQRSGNTIYF. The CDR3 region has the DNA TGTGCCAGCTCACCCGGGGGACAGCGCTCTGGAAACACCATATATTTT.

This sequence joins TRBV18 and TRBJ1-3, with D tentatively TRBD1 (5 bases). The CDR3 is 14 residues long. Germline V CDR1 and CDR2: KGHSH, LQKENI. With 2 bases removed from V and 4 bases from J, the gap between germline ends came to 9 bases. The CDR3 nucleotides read TGTGCCAGCTCACCAGGAAGGGGAGGAAACACCATATATTTT. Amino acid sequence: CASSPGRGGNTIYF.

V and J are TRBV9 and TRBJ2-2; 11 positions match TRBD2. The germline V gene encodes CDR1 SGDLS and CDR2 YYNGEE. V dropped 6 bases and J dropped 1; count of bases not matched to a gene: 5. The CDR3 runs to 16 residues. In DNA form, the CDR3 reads TGTGCCAGCAATAAAGGACTAGCGGGGAACACCGGGGAGCTGTTTTTT. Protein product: CASNKGLAGNTGELFF.

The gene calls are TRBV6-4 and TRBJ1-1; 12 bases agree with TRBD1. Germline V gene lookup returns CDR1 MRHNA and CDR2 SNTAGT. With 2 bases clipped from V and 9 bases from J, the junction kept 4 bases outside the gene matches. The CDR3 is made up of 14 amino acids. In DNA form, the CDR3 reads TGTGCCAGCAGTGACCCCGGGACAGGGGGCAAAGCTTTCTTT. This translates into CASSDPGTGGKAFF.

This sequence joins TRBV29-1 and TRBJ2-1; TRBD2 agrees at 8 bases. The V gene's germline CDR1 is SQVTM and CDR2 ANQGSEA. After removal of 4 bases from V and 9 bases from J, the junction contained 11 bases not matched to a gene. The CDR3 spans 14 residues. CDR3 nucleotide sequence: TGCAGCGTTGCCGGAACTAGCGGTCTCGGTGAGCAGTTCTTC. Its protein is CSVAGTSGLGEQFF.

The CDR3 protein is CAISYRTNEKLFF. The CDR3 DNA is TGTGCCATCAGCTACAGGACTAATGAAAAACTGTTTTTT. The chain couples TRBV10-3 to TRBJ1-4, with D perhaps matching TRBD1 (5 bases). This CDR3 is built from 13 residues. V lost 6 bases and J lost 2, with 7 bases in between. Germline lookup yields CDR1 ENHRY and CDR2 SYGVKD.

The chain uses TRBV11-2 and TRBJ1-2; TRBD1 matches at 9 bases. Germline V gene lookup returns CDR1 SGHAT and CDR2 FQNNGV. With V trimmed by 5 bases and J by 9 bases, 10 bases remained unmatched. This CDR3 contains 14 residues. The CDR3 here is CASSQAGQGISYTF. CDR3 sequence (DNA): TGTGCCAGCAGCCAAGCGGGACAGGGTATTAGCTACACCTTC.

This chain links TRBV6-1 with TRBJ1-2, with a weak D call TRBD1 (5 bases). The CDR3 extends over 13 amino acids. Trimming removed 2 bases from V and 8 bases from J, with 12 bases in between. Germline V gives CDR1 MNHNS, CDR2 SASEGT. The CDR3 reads CASSETGARGYTF. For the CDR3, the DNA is TGTGCCAGCAGTGAAACAGGAGCACGGGGCTACACCTTC.

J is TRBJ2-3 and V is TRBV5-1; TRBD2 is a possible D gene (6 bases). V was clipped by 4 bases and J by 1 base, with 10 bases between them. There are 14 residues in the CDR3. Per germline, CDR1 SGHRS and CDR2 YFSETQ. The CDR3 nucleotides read TGCGCCAGCAGCGAATCTAGCGGCACAGATACGCAGTATTTT. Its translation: CASSESSGTDTQYF.

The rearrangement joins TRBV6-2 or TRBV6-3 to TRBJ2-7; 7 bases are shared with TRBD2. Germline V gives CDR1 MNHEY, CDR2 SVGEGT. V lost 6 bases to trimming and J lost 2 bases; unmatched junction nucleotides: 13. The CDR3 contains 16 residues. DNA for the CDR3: TGTGCCAGCAGCTCCTCTAGCGGTCTCCACCCCTACGAGCAGTACTTC. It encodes CASSSSSGLHPYEQYF.

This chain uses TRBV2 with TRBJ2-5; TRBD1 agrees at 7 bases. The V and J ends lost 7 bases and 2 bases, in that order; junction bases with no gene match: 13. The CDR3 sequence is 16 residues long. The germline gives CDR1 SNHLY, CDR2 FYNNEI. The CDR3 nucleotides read TGTGCCAGCATAGGGAGCAGGGGGTTCCTACAAGAGACCCAGTACTTC. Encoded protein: CASIGSRGFLQETQYF.

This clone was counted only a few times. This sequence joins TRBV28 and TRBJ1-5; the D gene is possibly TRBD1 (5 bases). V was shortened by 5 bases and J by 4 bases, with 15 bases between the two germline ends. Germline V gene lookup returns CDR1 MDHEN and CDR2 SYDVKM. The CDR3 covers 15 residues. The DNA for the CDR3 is TGTGCCAGCAGTCTGGGGCAGGGCCTGAATCAGCCCCAGCATTTT. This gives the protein CASSLGQGLNQPQHF.

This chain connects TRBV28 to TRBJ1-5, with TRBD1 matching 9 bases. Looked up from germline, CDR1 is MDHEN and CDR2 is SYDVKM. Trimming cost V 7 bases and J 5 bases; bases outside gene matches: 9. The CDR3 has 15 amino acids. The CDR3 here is CASTEGGQGHQPQHF. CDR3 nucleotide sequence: TGTGCCAGCACCGAAGGGGGACAGGGTCATCAGCCCCAGCATTTT. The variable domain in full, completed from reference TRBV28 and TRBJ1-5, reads DVKVTQSSRYLVKRTGEKVFLECVQDMDHENMFWYRQDPGLGLRLIYFSYDVKMKEKGDIPEGYSVSREKKERFSLILESASTNQTSMYLCASTEGGQGHQPQHFGDGTRLSIL.

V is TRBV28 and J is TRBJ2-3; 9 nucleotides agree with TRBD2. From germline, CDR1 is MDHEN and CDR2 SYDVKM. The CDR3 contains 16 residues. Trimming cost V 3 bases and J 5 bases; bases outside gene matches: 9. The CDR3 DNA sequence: TGTGCCAGCAGTTTGAGGATAGCGGGAGTTAAAGATACGCAGTATTTT. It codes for CASSLRIAGVKDTQYF.

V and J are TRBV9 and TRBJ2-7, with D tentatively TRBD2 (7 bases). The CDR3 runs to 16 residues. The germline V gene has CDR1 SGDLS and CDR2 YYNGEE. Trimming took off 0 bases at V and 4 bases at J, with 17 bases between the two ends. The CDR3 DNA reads TGTGCCAGCAGCGTAGGTTCGTCGGGGGGCTGGTACGAGCAGTACTTC. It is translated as CASSVGSSGGWYEQYF.

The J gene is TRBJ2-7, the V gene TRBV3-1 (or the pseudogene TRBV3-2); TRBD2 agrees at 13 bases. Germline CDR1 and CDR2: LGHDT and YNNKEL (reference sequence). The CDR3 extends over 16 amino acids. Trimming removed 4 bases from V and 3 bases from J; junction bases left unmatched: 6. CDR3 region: CASSPKGLAGSYEQYF. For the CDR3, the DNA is TGTGCCAGCAGCCCAAAGGGACTAGCGGGAAGCTACGAGCAGTACTTC.

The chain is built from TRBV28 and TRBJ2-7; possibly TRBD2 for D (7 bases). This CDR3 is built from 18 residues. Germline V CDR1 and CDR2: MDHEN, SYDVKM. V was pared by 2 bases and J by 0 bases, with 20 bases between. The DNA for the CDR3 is TGTGCCAGCAGTTTACTTCTTTCGCTAGCGGACAGCTCCTACGAGCAGTACTTC. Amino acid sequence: CASSLLLSLADSSYEQYF.

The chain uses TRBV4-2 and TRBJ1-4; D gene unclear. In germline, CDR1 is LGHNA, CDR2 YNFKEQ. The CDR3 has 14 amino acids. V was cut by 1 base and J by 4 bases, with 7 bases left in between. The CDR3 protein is CASSQGRSNEKLFF. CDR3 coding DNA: TGTGCCAGCAGCCAAGGACGGAGTAATGAAAAACTGTTTTTT.

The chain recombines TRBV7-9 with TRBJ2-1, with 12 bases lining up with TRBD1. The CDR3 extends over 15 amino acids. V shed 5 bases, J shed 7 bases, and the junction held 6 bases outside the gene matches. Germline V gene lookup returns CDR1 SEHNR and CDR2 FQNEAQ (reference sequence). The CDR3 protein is CASSLGQGAQNEQFF. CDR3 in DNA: TGTGCCAGCAGCCTGGGACAGGGGGCACAGAATGAGCAGTTCTTC.

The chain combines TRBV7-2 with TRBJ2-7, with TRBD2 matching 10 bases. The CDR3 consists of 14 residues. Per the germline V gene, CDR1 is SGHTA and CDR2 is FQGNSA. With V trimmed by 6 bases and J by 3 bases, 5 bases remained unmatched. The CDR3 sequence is CASSLAGEFYEQYF. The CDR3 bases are TGTGCCAGCAGTCTAGCGGGAGAGTTCTACGAGCAGTACTTC.

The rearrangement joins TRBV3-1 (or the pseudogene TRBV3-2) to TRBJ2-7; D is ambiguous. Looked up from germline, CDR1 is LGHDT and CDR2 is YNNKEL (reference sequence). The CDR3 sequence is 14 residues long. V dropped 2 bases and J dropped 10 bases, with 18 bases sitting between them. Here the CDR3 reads CASSQIRPVWLQYF. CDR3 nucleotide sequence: TGTGCCAGCAGCCAAATCCGCCCAGTCTGGTTACAGTACTTC.

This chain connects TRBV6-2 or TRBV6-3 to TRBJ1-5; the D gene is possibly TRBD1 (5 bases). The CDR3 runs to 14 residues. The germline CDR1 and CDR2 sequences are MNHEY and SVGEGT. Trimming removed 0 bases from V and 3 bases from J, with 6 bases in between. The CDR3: CASSYSTANQPQHF. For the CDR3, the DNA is TGTGCCAGCAGTTACTCGACAGCCAATCAGCCCCAGCATTTT.

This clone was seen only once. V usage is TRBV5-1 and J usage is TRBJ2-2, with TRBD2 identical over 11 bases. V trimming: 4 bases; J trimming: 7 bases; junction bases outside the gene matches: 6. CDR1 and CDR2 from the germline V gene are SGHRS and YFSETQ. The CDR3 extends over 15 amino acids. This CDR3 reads CASSSELAGDGELFF. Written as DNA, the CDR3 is TGCGCCAGCAGCAGTGAACTAGCGGGAGACGGGGAGCTGTTTTTT.

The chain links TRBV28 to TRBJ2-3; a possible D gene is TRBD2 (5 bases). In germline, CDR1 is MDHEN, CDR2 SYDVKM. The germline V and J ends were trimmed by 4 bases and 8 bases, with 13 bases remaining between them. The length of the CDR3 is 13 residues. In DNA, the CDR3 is TGTGCCAGCAGTTCCTCGACCGGAGGTACGCAGTATTTT. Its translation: CASSSSTGGTQYF.

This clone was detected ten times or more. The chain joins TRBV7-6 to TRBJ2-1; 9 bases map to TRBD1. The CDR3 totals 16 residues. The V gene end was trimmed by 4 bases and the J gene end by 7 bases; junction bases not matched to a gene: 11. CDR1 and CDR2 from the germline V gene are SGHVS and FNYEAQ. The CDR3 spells CASSSPGQGRLNEQFF. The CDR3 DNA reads TGTGCCAGCAGCTCACCGGGACAGGGTCGGTTAAATGAGCAGTTCTTC.

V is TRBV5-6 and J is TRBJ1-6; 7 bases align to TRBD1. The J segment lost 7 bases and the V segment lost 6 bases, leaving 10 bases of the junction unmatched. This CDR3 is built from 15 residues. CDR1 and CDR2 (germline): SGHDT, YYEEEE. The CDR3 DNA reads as TGTGCCAGCAAAATGGAGGGGGCTCGGAATTCACCCCTCCACTTT. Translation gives CASKMEGARNSPLHF.

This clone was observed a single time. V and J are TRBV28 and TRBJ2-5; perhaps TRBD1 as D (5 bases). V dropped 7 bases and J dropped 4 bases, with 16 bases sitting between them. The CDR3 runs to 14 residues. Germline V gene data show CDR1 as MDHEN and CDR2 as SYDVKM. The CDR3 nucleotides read TGTGCCAGCACCAGGGAAGGGCGCCTAGAGACCCAGTACTTC. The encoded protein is CASTREGRLETQYF.

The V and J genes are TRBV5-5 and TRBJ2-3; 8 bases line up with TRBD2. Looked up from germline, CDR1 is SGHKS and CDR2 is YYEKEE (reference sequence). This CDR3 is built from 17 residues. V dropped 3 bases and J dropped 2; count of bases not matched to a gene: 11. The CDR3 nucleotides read TGTGCCAGCAGCTGGGGGGTGGCGGGAGGATCCACAGATACGCAGTATTTT. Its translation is CASSWGVAGGSTDTQYF.

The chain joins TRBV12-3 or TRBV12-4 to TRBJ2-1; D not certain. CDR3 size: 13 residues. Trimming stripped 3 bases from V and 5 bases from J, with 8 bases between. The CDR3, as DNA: TGTGCCAGCAGTTTCGCGCATAACAATGAGCAGTTCTTC. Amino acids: CASSFAHNNEQFF.

The CDR3 coding sequence is TGTGCCAGCAGTTTTAACAGCCCTACCCTCTACGAGCAGTACTTC. Translated, it gives CASSFNSPTLYEQYF. The V call is TRBV27, the J call TRBJ2-7; D is ambiguous. The germline V and J ends were trimmed by 3 bases and 3 bases, with 15 bases remaining between them. The CDR3 has 15 amino acids. The germline V gene has CDR1 MNHEY and CDR2 SMNVEV (reference sequence).

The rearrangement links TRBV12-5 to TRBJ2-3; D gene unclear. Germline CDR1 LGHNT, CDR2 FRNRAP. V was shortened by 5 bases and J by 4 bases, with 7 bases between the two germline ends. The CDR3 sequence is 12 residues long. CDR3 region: CASGAVADTQYF. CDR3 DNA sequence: TGTGCTAGTGGTGCGGTGGCAGATACGCAGTATTTT.